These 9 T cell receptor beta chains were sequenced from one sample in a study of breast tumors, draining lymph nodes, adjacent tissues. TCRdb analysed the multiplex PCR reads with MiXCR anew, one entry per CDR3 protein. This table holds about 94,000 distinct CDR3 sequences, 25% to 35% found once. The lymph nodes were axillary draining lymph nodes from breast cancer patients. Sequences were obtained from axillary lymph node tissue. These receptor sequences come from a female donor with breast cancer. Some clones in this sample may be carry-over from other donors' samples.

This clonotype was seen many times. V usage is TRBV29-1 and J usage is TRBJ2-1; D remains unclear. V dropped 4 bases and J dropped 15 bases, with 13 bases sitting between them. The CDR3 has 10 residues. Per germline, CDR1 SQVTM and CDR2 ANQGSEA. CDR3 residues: CSVGVEVRFF. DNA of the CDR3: TGCAGCGTTGGTGTTGAGGTACGGTTCTTC.

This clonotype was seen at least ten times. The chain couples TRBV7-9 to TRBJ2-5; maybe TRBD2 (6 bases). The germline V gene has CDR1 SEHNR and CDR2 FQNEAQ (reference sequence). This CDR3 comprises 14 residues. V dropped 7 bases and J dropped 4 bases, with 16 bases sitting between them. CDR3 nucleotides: TGTGCCAGCACCTTGCGGGGAACCACAGAGACCCAGTACTTC. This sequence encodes CASTLRGTTETQYF.

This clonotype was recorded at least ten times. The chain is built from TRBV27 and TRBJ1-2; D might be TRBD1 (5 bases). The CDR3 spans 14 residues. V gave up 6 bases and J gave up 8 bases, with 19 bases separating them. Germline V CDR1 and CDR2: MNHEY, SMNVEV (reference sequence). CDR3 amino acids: CASRPRGTLDGYTF. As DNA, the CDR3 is TGTGCCAGCAGACCCAGAGGGACCCTGGACGGCTACACCTTC.

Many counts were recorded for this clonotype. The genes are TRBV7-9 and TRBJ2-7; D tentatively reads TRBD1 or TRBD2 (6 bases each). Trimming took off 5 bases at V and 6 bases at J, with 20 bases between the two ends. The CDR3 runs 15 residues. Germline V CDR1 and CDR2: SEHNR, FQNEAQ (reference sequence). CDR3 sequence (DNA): TGTGCCAGCAGCCCACCCGGGGGCCTAGGTCCCGAGCAGTACTTC. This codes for CASSPPGGLGPEQYF.

The CDR3 here is CASSQETGGAANTGELFF. DNA of the CDR3: TGTGCCAGCAGCCAAGAGACAGGGGGAGCCGCGAACACCGGGGAGCTGTTTTTT. The chain is built from TRBV4-2 and TRBJ2-2; 9 positions match TRBD1. The CDR3 is 18 amino acids. After removal of 0 bases from V and 0 bases from J, the junction contained 5 bases not matched to a gene. CDR1 LGHNA and CDR2 YNFKEQ come from the germline V gene.

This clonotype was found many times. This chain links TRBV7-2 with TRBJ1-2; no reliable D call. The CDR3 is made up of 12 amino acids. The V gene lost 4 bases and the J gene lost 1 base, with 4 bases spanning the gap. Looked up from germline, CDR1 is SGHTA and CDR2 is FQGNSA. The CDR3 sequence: CASSSNNYGYTF. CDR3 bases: TGTGCCAGCAGCTCGAATAACTATGGCTACACCTTC.

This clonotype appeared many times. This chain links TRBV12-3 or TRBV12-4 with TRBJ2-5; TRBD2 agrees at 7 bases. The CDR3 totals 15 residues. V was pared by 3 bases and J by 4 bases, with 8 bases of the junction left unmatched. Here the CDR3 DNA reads TGTGCCAGCAGTTTCGGCGGGAGACCGTCAGAGACCCAGTACTTC. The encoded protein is CASSFGGRPSETQYF.

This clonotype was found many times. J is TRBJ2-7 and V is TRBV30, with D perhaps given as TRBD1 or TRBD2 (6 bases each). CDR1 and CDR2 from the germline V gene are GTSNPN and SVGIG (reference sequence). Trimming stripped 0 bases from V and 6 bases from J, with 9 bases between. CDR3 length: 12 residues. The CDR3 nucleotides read TGTGCCTGGAGTGTAGGGGGGTTCGAGCAGTACTTC. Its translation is CAWSVGGFEQYF.

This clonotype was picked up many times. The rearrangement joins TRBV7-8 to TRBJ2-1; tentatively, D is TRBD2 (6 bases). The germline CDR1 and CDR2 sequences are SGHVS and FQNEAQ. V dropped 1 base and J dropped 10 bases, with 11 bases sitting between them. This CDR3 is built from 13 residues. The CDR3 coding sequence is TGTGCCAGCAGCTTAGAGAGGGACTTAGAGCAGTTCTTC. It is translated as CASSLERDLEQFF.